The text below deals with one T cell receptor (beta chain). The sample originates from a study of control samples from healthy donors and cancer patients. The CDR3 is made up of 15 amino acids. The germline CDR1 and CDR2 sequences are MGHRA and YSYEKL. Unmatched junction bases numbered 5, after V lost 2 bases and J lost 4 bases. TCRdb keeps only in-frame clones here, not all; method: immunoSEQ multiplex PCR. In the table there are around 200,000 clones, 90% to 95% of which are singletons. This chain links TRBV4-1 with TRBJ2-5, with 9 positions matching TRBD2. The source of this sequence is a man between 18 and 29 years old in good health. Source material: blood. CDR3 sequence reads: CASSQIIAGAETQYF. CDR3 DNA: TGCGCCAGCAGCCAAATCATAGCGGGGGCAGAGACCCAGTACTTC.